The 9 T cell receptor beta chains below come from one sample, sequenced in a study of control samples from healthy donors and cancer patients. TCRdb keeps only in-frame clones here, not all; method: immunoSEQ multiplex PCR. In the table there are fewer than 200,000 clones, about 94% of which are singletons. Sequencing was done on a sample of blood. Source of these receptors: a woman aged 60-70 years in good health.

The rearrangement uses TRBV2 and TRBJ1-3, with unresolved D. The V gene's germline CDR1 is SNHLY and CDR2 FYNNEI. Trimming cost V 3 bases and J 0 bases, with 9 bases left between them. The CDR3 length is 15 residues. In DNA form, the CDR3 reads TGTGCCAGCAGTGAGGTCGGGAGCTCTGGAAACACCATATATTTT. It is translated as CASSEVGSSGNTIYF.

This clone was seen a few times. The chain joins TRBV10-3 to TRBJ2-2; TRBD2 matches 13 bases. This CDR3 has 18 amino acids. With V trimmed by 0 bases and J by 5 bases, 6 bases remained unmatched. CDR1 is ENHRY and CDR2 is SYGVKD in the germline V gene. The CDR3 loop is CAISESLAGGPRTGELFF. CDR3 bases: TGTGCCATCAGTGAGTCACTAGCGGGGGGGCCGAGGACCGGGGAGCTGTTTTTT.

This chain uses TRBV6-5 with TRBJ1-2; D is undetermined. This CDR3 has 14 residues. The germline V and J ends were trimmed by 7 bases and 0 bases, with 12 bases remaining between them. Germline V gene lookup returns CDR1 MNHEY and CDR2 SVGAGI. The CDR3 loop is CASTIGPPNYGYTF. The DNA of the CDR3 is TGTGCCAGCACTATAGGGCCTCCTAACTATGGCTACACCTTC.

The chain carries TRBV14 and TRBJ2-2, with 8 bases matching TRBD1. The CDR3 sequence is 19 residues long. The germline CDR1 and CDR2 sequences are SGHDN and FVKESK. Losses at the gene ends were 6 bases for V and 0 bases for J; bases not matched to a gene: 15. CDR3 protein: CASRRKEDRVITNTGELFF. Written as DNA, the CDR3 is TGTGCCAGCAGACGGAAAGAGGACAGGGTAATAACGAACACCGGGGAGCTGTTTTTT. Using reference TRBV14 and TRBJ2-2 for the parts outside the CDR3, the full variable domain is EAGVTQFPSHSVIEKGQTVTLRCDPISGHDNLYWYRRVMGKEIKFLLHFVKESKQDESGMPNNRFLAERTGGTYSTLKVQPAELEDSGVYFCASRRKEDRVITNTGELFFGEGSRLTVL.

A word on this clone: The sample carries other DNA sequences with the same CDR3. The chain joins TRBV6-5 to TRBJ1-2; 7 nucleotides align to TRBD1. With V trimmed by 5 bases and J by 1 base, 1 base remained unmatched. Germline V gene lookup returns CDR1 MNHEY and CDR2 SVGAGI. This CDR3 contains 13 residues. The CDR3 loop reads CASSPGGNYGYTF. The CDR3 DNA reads TGTGCCAGCAGTCCAGGGGGTAACTATGGCTACACCTTC.

The CDR3 nucleotides read TGTGCCAGCAGCTTGCCCACTGTCATCGCCTATGGCTACACCTTC. It yields the protein CASSLPTVIAYGYTF. The rearrangement joins TRBV5-6 to TRBJ1-2; D not certain. The CDR3 sequence is 15 residues long. Germline CDR1 and CDR2: SGHDT and YYEEEE. V lost 1 base, J lost 4 bases, and 14 bases lay in between.

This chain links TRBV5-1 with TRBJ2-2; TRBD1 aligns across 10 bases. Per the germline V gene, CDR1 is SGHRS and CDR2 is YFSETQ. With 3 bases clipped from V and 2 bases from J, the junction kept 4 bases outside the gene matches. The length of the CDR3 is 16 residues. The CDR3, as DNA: TGCGCCAGCAGCTCGGACAGGGGGATTAACACCGGGGAGCTGTTTTTT. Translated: CASSSDRGINTGELFF.

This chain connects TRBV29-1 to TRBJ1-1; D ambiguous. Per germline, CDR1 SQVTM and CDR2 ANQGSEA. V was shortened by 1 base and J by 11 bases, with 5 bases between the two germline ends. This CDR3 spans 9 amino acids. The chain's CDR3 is CSVEGVAFF. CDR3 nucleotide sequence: TGCAGCGTTGAAGGTGTGGCTTTCTTT.

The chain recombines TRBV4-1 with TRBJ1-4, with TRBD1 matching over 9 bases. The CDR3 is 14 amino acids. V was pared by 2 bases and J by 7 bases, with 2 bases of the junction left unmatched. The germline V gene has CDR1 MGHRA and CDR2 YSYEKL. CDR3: CASSQPGQGEKLFF. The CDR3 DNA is TGCGCCAGCAGCCAACCGGGACAGGGTGAAAAACTGTTTTTT.